These 18 T cell receptor beta chains were sequenced from one sample in a study of T cell responses to AZD1222 COVID-19 vaccine. Assay used: immunoSEQ multiplex PCR; TCRdb lists only in-frame clones, some missing. Of about 84,000 clones in the sample, around 90% were seen once. The sequencing here drew on peripheral blood, taken 28 days after the second AZD1222 dose. The source of these receptors is an adult who received the AZD1222 COVID-19 vaccine.

This sequence joins TRBV5-1 and TRBJ2-3, with TRBD2 identical over 10 bases. With V trimmed by 4 bases and J by 12 bases, 8 bases remained unmatched. This CDR3 has 13 residues. Germline loops: CDR1 SGHRS, CDR2 YFSETQ. The CDR3 region has the DNA TGCGCCAGCAGCCCTGATTCTAGCGGGGGACAGTATTTT. Amino acids: CASSPDSSGGQYF.

The chain couples TRBV9 to TRBJ2-1; possibly TRBD2 for D (6 bases). Per germline, CDR1 SGDLS and CDR2 YYNGEE. CDR3 length: 14 residues. With 4 bases removed from V and 8 bases from J, the gap between germline ends came to 16 bases. The CDR3 nucleotides read TGTGCCAGCAGCTCCCACGGGGGAGGCGATGAGCAGTTCTTC. This codes for CASSSHGGGDEQFF.

The chain couples TRBV6-5 to TRBJ1-4; D not resolved. The length of the CDR3 is 15 residues. From germline, CDR1 is MNHEY and CDR2 SVGAGI. V was cut by 6 bases and J by 7 bases, with 18 bases left in between. In DNA, the CDR3 is TGTGCCAGCAGCCAAGTGTCTAATCTGGGTGAAAAACTGTTTTTT. Translating it yields CASSQVSNLGEKLFF.

This chain joins TRBV7-3 and TRBJ1-5; no firm D call. The germline V gene has CDR1 SGHTA and CDR2 FQGTGA. The V and J ends lost 3 bases and 3 bases respectively, with 18 bases between them. The CDR3 spans 17 residues. CDR3 sequence reads: CASSLFTSGQNNQPQHF. Here the CDR3 DNA reads TGTGCCAGCAGCTTGTTTACGTCGGGTCAGAACAATCAGCCCCAGCATTTT.

J is TRBJ1-2 and V is TRBV7-2, with D possibly being TRBD1 (6 bases). CDR1 SGHTA and CDR2 FQGNSA come from the germline V gene. V was trimmed by 7 bases and J by 0 bases, leaving 15 bases between them. The CDR3 length is 15 residues. As DNA, the CDR3 is TGTGCCAGCACCCTGGGGGCCCTAGCTAACTATGGCTACACCTTC. Translation: CASTLGALANYGYTF.

This clone was recorded only once. The chain recombines TRBV27 with TRBJ1-6; the D gene is possibly TRBD1 (5 bases). Trimming removed 2 bases from V and 9 bases from J, with 14 bases in between. CDR1 and CDR2 from the germline V gene are MNHEY and SMNVEV (reference sequence). The CDR3 length is 15 residues. The CDR3 sequence: CASSLGGSNTSPLHF. The CDR3 bases are TGTGCCAGCAGTTTAGGGGGTTCGAATACTTCACCCCTCCACTTT.

The J gene is TRBJ2-2, the V gene TRBV29-1; 8 bases are shared with TRBD1. The ends lost 6 bases at V and 0 bases at J; junction bases unmatched: 3. Germline V gene lookup returns CDR1 SQVTM and CDR2 ANQGSEA. The CDR3 totals 14 residues. For the CDR3, the DNA is TGCAGCGTGACAGGGGCCTCGAACACCGGGGAGCTGTTTTTT. This codes for CSVTGASNTGELFF.

The chain recombines TRBV27 with TRBJ2-5; 8 nucleotides line up with TRBD2. There are 16 residues in the CDR3. Trimming cost V 2 bases and J 1 base; bases outside gene matches: 6. Germline CDR1 and CDR2: MNHEY and SMNVEV (reference sequence). CDR3 nucleotide sequence: TGTGCCAGCAGTTTAGCGAGCGGGAGAACCCAAGAGACCCAGTACTTC. Its translation is CASSLASGRTQETQYF.

This clone was seen just once. The rearrangement uses TRBV5-1 and TRBJ1-1, with D unclear. The CDR3 has 11 amino acids. CDR1 is SGHRS and CDR2 is YFSETQ in the germline V gene. V was shortened by 5 bases and J by 2 bases, with 4 bases between the two germline ends. The CDR3 nucleotides are TGCGCCAGCAGGGGCAACACTGAAGCTTTCTTT. It specifies CASRGNTEAFF.

This clone occurred once. The chain joins TRBV27 to TRBJ1-6; 7 bases line up with TRBD1. The J segment lost 13 bases and the V segment lost 5 bases, leaving 14 bases of the junction unmatched. CDR3 size: 15 residues. The germline V gene has CDR1 MNHEY and CDR2 SMNVEV (reference sequence). In DNA form, the CDR3 reads TGTGCCAGCAGTCGAACCGGGACAGCCACGGGGCCCCTCCACTTT. This sequence encodes CASSRTGTATGPLHF.

The rearrangement joins TRBV5-1 to TRBJ2-1; 9 bases agree with TRBD2. With V trimmed by 1 base and J by 6 bases, 5 bases remained unmatched. CDR1 is SGHRS and CDR2 is YFSETQ in the germline V gene. CDR3 size: 15 residues. CDR3 DNA sequence: TGCGCCAGCAGCTTGATGCTAGCGGGAACCAATGAGCAGTTCTTC. Its protein product is CASSLMLAGTNEQFF.

This clone was counted once. This chain joins TRBV5-6 and TRBJ1-5; D uncertain. The length of the CDR3 is 15 residues. Trimming took off 0 bases at V and 7 bases at J, with 14 bases between the two ends. The germline gives CDR1 SGHDT, CDR2 YYEEEE. The CDR3 DNA reads as TGTGCCAGCAGCTTGGACGGGATTAACGGACAGCCCCAGCATTTT. Protein sequence: CASSLDGINGQPQHF. Filled out from reference TRBV5-6 and TRBJ1-5, the complete variable domain reads DAGVTQSPTHLIKTRGQQVTLRCSPKSGHDTVSWYQQALGQGPQFIFQYYEEEERQRGNFPDRFSGHQFPNYSSELNVNALLLGDSALYLCASSLDGINGQPQHFGDGTRLSIL.

The rearrangement joins TRBV7-8 to TRBJ2-7, with D possibly TRBD2 on 6 matching bases. Germline V lookup: CDR1 SGHVS, CDR2 FQNEAQ. V lost 1 base, J lost 2 bases, and 18 bases lay in between. The CDR3 is made up of 17 amino acids. The CDR3 reads CASSLVPPSAGTYEQYF. In nucleotides, the CDR3 is TGTGCCAGCAGCTTAGTTCCCCCATCGGCGGGGACCTACGAGCAGTACTTC.

The V call is TRBV29-1, the J call TRBJ1-1, with D unclear. The CDR3 covers 12 residues. CDR1 is SQVTM, CDR2 ANQGSEA, per germline. Between the trimmed V and J ends, which lost 7 bases and 2 bases, there was a span of 11 bases. This chain's CDR3 is CSDLTRNTEAFF. Written as DNA, the CDR3 is TGCAGCGACCTGACCAGAAACACTGAAGCTTTCTTT. The entire variable domain, with the rest obtained from reference TRBV29-1 and TRBJ1-1, is as follows: SAVISQKPSRDICQRGTSLTIQCQVDSQVTMMFWYRQQPGQSLTLIATANQGSEATYESGFVIDKFPISRPNLTFSTLTVSNMSPEDSSIYLCSDLTRNTEAFFGQGTRLTVV.

The chain employs TRBV29-1 and TRBJ1-1; a possible D gene is TRBD1 (5 bases). Germline V CDR1 and CDR2: SQVTM, ANQGSEA. V was trimmed by 7 bases and J by 0 bases, leaving 9 bases between them. The CDR3 is made up of 12 amino acids. The CDR3 loop reads CSGRQLNTEAFF. The DNA of the CDR3 is TGCAGCGGCCGACAGCTGAACACTGAAGCTTTCTTT.

The chain employs TRBV19 and TRBJ1-1; D perhaps matches TRBD1 (5 bases). In germline, CDR1 is LNHDA, CDR2 SQIVND (reference sequence). V was shortened by 7 bases and J by 4 bases, with 16 bases between the two germline ends. This CDR3 is built from 14 residues. In nucleotides, the CDR3 is TGTGCCAGTACCGCGGGGGGAGGGGTCACTGAAGCTTTCTTT. It codes for CASTAGGGVTEAFF.

The table lists this clone with a count of one. The chain combines TRBV2 with TRBJ1-2; the D gene is possibly TRBD1 (5 bases). The CDR3 spans 12 residues. V lost 8 bases and J lost 6, with 13 bases in between. Germline CDR1 and CDR2: SNHLY and FYNNEI. CDR3 bases: TGTGCCAGCTCGGCAGGGTTCGATGGCTACACCTTC. This encodes CASSAGFDGYTF.

The chain joins TRBV6-5 to TRBJ1-1; D not resolved. Trimming took off 6 bases at V and 1 base at J, with 15 bases between the two ends. Germline V lookup: CDR1 MNHEY, CDR2 SVGAGI. This CDR3 spans 15 amino acids. CDR3 nucleotides: TGTGCCAGCAGCCCCCCCTGGCAGACGAACACTGAAGCTTTCTTT. Protein product: CASSPPWQTNTEAFF.